The 20 T cell receptor beta chains listed next were all sequenced from one sample in a study of blood T cells in healthy people across ages. Through a sample-barcoded 5' primer and a J-beta primer mix, a second PCR was run for roughly 7 to 12 cycles. MiXCR, applied by TCRdb to the 5' RACE reads, yields one record per CDR3 protein. The sample carries 450,000 to 700,000 distinct CDR3 sequences, 25% to 30% recorded once. The specimen was blood. The receptors derive from a woman between 65 and 79 years old in good health.

This clonotype was counted only a few times. The V gene is TRBV20-1, the J gene TRBJ2-5, with TRBD2 matching 8 bases. The closer fit of TRBJ2-1 to the DNA end suggests the J call may be wrong. Germline V gives CDR1 DFQATT, CDR2 SNEGSKA (reference sequence). This CDR3 is 14 amino acids long. The CDR3 DNA sequence: TGCAGTGCTAGGGGCGGGGGGACCTACAATGAGCAGTTCTTC. The encoded protein is CSARGGGTYNEQFF.

This clonotype was observed a handful of times. V gene TRBV5-5 combines with J gene TRBJ2-4, with D hard to call. The CDR3 covers 12 residues. V lost 2 bases and J lost 7, with 7 bases in between. The germline gives CDR1 SGHKS, CDR2 YYEKEE (reference sequence). CDR3 residues: CASSLTANIQYF. CDR3 nucleotide sequence: TGTGCCAGCAGCTTAACCGCTAACATTCAGTACTTC.

This clonotype was seen a handful of times. The chain links TRBV6-1 to TRBJ1-2; a weak D match, TRBD1 (5 bases). This CDR3 has 14 amino acids. The germline CDR1 and CDR2 sequences are MNHNS and SASEGT. Trimming removed 7 bases from V and 4 bases from J, with 16 bases in between. CDR3 in amino acids: CASTGTAALYGYTF. In DNA, the CDR3 is TGTGCCAGCACCGGGACGGCAGCCCTCTATGGCTACACCTTC.

The chain has TRBV6-2 or TRBV6-3 and TRBJ2-7; the match to TRBD1 covers 9 bases. Unmatched junction bases numbered 25, after V lost 7 bases and J lost 3 bases. CDR3 length: 20 residues. The germline gives CDR1 MNHEY, CDR2 SVGEGT. This CDR3 reads CASILLREDRGPSRNYEQYF. In DNA, the CDR3 is TGTGCCAGCATACTACTGAGGGAGGACAGGGGCCCCTCTCGAAACTACGAGCAGTACTTC.

A few counts support this clonotype. The chain has TRBV2 and TRBJ2-2, with D tentatively TRBD1 (6 bases). The CDR3 has 15 amino acids. The germline CDR1 and CDR2 sequences are SNHLY and FYNNEI. V gave up 8 bases and J gave up 0 bases, with 13 bases separating them. The CDR3 nucleotides read TGTGCCAGCTATTTCCAGGGGACGAACACCGGGGAGCTGTTTTTT. Translating gives CASYFQGTNTGELFF. The full variable domain, rest sourced from reference TRBV2 and TRBJ2-2, is EPEVTQTPSHQVTQMGQEVILRCVPISNHLYFYWYRQILGQKVEFLVSFYNNEISEKSEIFDDQFSVERPDGSNFTLKIRSTKLEDSAMYFCASYFQGTNTGELFFGEGSRLTVL.

This clonotype was detected a few times. A much larger clone differs by one base, so this may be a read error. The chain uses TRBV20-1 and TRBJ2-7; a weak D match, TRBD1 (6 bases). V lost 5 bases and J 9 bases, leaving 23 bases between the germline ends. Germline V gene data show CDR1 as DFQATT and CDR2 as SNEGSKA (reference sequence). This CDR3 has 14 residues. The CDR3: CSAEGESIRRGQYF. CDR3 in DNA: TGCAGTGCTGAGGGGGAGAGTATTCGGCGAGGGCAGTACTTC.

This sequence joins TRBV20-1 and TRBJ1-5, with 8 bases aligning to TRBD1. Losses at the gene ends were 3 bases for V and 6 bases for J; bases not matched to a gene: 7. Germline V gene data show CDR1 as DFQATT and CDR2 as SNEGSKA (reference sequence). CDR3 length equals 14 residues. The CDR3 protein is CSASKQGDFQPQHF. The CDR3 bases are TGCAGTGCTAGCAAACAGGGGGACTTTCAGCCCCAGCATTTT.

With respect to this clonotype: The junction and the germline gene differ at one end; a read error may be behind it. The chain employs TRBV2 and TRBJ2-5, with a possible D match to TRBD1 (6 bases). This CDR3 is 16 amino acids long. The germline CDR1 and CDR2 sequences are SNHLY and FYNNEI. The CDR3 loop reads CASSDVGTGREETPYF. For the CDR3, the DNA is TGTGCCAGCAGTGACGTCGGCACAGGGAGAGAAGAGACCCCGTACTTC.

The CDR3 region has the DNA TGTGCCAGCTCGACAGGGGTGAACACTGAAGCTTTCTTT. The encoded protein is CASSTGVNTEAFF. The chain combines TRBV18 with TRBJ1-1; 8 bases are shared with TRBD1. Looked up from germline, CDR1 is KGHSH and CDR2 is LQKENI. V shed 6 bases and J 0 bases; nucleotides not matched to a gene: 0. CDR3 length: 13 residues.

Only one count was recorded for this clonotype. The chain links TRBV7-2 to TRBJ2-1, with D possibly TRBD2 on 6 matching bases. Germline V gives CDR1 SGHTA, CDR2 FQGNSA. CDR3 length: 15 residues. V gave up 4 bases and J gave up 0 bases, with 10 bases separating them. CDR3 nucleotide sequence: TGTGCCAGCAGCTCTAGCGTCGGCTCCTACAATGAGCAGTTCTTC. Amino acids: CASSSSVGSYNEQFF.

The chain links TRBV24-1 to TRBJ2-5, with D perhaps TRBD1 (6 bases). The germline V gene has CDR1 KGHDR and CDR2 SFDVKD. V lost 5 bases and J lost 1, with 13 bases in between. CDR3 size: 15 residues. This CDR3 is CATSAPTGPQETQYF. In nucleotides, the CDR3 is TGTGCCACCAGTGCCCCGACAGGACCCCAAGAGACCCAGTACTTC.

This clonotype was recorded a few times. CDR3 nucleotide sequence: TGCGCCAGCAGCCAAGATGCAGTACAGACCTCCTACGAGCAGTACTTC. It specifies CASSQDAVQTSYEQYF. The chain uses TRBV4-1 and TRBJ2-5; D is ambiguous. The last part of the DNA fits TRBJ2-7 better; the J call may be wrong. This CDR3 is 16 amino acids long. Germline values: CDR1 MGHRA, CDR2 YSYEKL.

The gene calls are TRBV4-3 and TRBJ1-4; D not certain. The germline V gene has CDR1 LGHNA and CDR2 YSLEER. The CDR3 consists of 16 residues. Trimming shortened V by 5 bases and J by 5 bases, and 18 bases separated the two germline ends. The CDR3 protein is CASSSRLVFKNEKLFF. The CDR3 region has the DNA TGCGCCAGCAGCTCTCGGCTTGTGTTCAAAAATGAAAAACTGTTTTTT.

The chain employs TRBV2 and TRBJ2-5, with D tentatively TRBD2 (5 bases). Germline lookup yields CDR1 SNHLY and CDR2 FYNNEI. CDR3 length equals 13 residues. V lost 5 bases and J lost 5, with 12 bases in between. The CDR3 region is CASSYAERETQYF. In DNA form, the CDR3 reads TGTGCCAGCAGTTATGCAGAGCGGGAGACCCAGTACTTC.

This clonotype was seen only a few times. The V call is TRBV4-3, the J call TRBJ2-7; no clear D gene. This CDR3 has 12 amino acids. Trimming left V 2 bases short and J 8 bases short, with 10 bases between. In germline, CDR1 is LGHNA, CDR2 YSLEER. CDR3 bases: TGCGCCAGCAGCCAATACTCCGGGCAGCAGTACTTC. Translating it yields CASSQYSGQQYF.

The rearrangement links TRBV20-1 to TRBJ1-5; D may be TRBD1 (6 bases). The CDR3 extends over 13 amino acids. CDR1 and CDR2 (germline): DFQATT, SNEGSKA (reference sequence). With 4 bases removed from V and 3 bases from J, the gap between germline ends came to 10 bases. Here the CDR3 reads CSATRGLNQPQHF. The CDR3 bases are TGCAGTGCTACCAGGGGCCTCAATCAGCCCCAGCATTTT.

The rearrangement uses TRBV12-3 or TRBV12-4 and TRBJ1-2; D might be TRBD1 (5 bases). The CDR3 spans 13 residues. V dropped 2 bases and J dropped 8 bases, with 12 bases sitting between them. The CDR3 reads CASSLQGRRGYTF. The CDR3 bases are TGTGCCAGCAGTTTACAGGGAAGGAGGGGCTACACCTTC.

A word on this clonotype: As the CDR3 is not closed by the conserved phenylalanine or tryptophan, this likely results from a read error. The chain recombines TRBV6-1 with TRBJ2-5; 8 positions match TRBD1. Matching the DNA end better, TRBJ2-7 makes the J call doubtful. Germline V gene lookup returns CDR1 MNHNS and CDR2 SASEGT. This CDR3 is 16 amino acids long. This CDR3 reads CASSTSAGDRTNEQYL. CDR3 coding DNA: TGTGCCAGCAGTACCTCTGCCGGGGACAGGACAAACGAGCAGTACCTC.

The chain couples TRBV7-2 to TRBJ2-7; TRBD2 agrees at 7 bases. This CDR3 region has 15 residues. CDR1 is SGHTA and CDR2 is FQGNSA in the germline V gene. The J segment lost 2 bases and the V segment lost 4 bases, leaving 8 bases of the junction unmatched. The CDR3 loop is CASSWGGAAAYEQYF. The CDR3 bases are TGTGCCAGCAGCTGGGGAGGGGCTGCGGCCTACGAGCAGTACTTC.

The CDR3 nucleotides are TGTGCCAGCAGTTTGCAGACTAGTATATTGAGAGCAGATACGCAGTATTTT. Its protein product is CASSLQTSILRADTQYF. The chain carries TRBV12-3 or TRBV12-4 and TRBJ2-3, with a weak D call TRBD2 (6 bases). Trimming took 3 bases from V and 4 from J, leaving 20 bases between them. The CDR3 sequence is 17 residues long.